These 2 T cell receptor beta chains were all obtained from the same sample, sequenced in a study of glioma-infiltrating T cells after dendritic cell vaccination. Here immunoSEQ multiplex PCR was the method, and the copy in TCRdb shows in-frame clones only, minus some. The sample yields about 21,000 clones, more than 65% seen once. The sample here was blood, taken before dendritic cell vaccination. The source is a human donor with glioblastoma.

This clone came up once. This chain uses TRBV9 with TRBJ2-7; 10 bases line up with TRBD2. V lost 0 bases and J lost 6; bases outside the gene matches: 15. The CDR3 is 18 residues long. From germline, CDR1 is SGDLS and CDR2 YYNGEE. DNA for the CDR3: TGTGCCAGCAGCGTAGATGTAGCGGGAGGTACAGGGTTTCCCGAGCAGTACTTC. The encoded protein is CASSVDVAGGTGFPEQYF.

V is TRBV7-3 and J is TRBJ2-2; D perhaps matches TRBD2 (6 bases). Germline V gives CDR1 SGHTA, CDR2 FQGTGA. The CDR3 is 19 amino acids. The V gene lost 1 base and the J gene lost 0 bases, with 18 bases spanning the gap. The CDR3 DNA reads as TGTGCCAGCAGCTTAATTGCTTCGGGGACTGCAACGAACACCGGGGAGCTGTTTTTT. Translated, it gives CASSLIASGTATNTGELFF.